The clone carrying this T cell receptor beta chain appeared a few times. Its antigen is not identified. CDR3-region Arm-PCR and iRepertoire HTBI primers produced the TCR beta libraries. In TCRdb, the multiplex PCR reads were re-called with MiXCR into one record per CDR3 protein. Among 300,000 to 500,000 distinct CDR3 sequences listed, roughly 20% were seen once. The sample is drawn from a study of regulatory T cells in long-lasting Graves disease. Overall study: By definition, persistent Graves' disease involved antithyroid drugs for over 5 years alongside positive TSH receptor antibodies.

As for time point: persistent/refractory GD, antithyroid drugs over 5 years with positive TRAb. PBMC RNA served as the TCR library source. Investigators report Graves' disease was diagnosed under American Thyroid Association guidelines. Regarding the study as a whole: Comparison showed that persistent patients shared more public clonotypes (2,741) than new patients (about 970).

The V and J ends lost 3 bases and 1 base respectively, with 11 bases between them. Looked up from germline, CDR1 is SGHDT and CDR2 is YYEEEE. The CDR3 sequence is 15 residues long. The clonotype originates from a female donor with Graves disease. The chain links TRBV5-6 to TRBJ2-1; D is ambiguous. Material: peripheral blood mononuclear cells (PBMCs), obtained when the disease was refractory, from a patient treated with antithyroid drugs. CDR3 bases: TGTGCCAGCAGCTCAGGCAGGTCGTCCTACAATGAGCAGTTCTTC. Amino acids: CASSSGRSSYNEQFF.